Listed below are T cell receptor beta chains from one sample, sequenced in a study of cytomegalovirus exposure and HLA in healthy donors. Sequencing used immunoSEQ multiplex PCR; TCRdb keeps in-frame clones, though not all of them. The repertoire holds 25,000 to 30,000 clones, with almost 70% as singletons. Source material: PBMCs. The receptors derive from a woman aged 50 to 65 in good health and CMV-seronegative. The CDR3 runs from the conserved cysteine through the conserved F or W. Each record gives: clone size, D gene, V gene, J gene, CDR3 DNA, CDR3 protein. D genes are given only for firm matches. Only some rows state a clone size, as once, few, many or a class for expanded clones.

.	.	TRBV10-1	TRBJ2-7	TGCGCCAGCAGTGAGAAGAGAAACTACGAGCAGTACTTC	CASSEKRNYEQYF
.	TRBD1	TRBV5-3	TRBJ1-5	TGTGCCGGTGGACAGGGAAATATTAGCAATCAGCCCCAGCATTTT	CAGGQGNISNQPQHF
.	.	TRBV6-5	TRBJ1-6	TGTGCCAGCAGTCCGGGGGATTCACCCCTCCACTTT	CASSPGDSPLHF
.	.	TRBV4-1	TRBJ1-5	TGCGCCAGCAGCCACAGCCCGGACAGCACAAATCAGCCCCAGCATTTT	CASSHSPDSTNQPQHF
.	.	TRBV19	TRBJ1-1	TGTGCCAGTAGTAAAAGGCAGGCAGGGAAGGCTGAAGCTTTCTTT	CASSKRQAGKAEAFF
.	.	TRBV6-5	TRBJ1-1	TGTGCCAGCAGCCTCATGTCCAGGCCGAACACTGAAGCTTTCTTT	CASSLMSRPNTEAFF
.	TRBD1	TRBV2	TRBJ1-5	TGTGCCAGCAGAACCGGGACAGGGAATCAGCCCCAGCATTTT	CASRTGTGNQPQHF
.	TRBD2	TRBV29-1	TRBJ2-3	TGCAGCGTTTCCGGGACTAGCGGGACAGATACGCAGTATTTT	CSVSGTSGTDTQYF
few	.	TRBV19	TRBJ2-2	TGTGCCAGTAGTACGACAGCGAACACCGGGGAGCTGTTTTTT	CASSTTANTGELFF
.	.	TRBV7-6	TRBJ2-1	TGTGCCAGCAGCGAGGGTAAGGGATCCAATGAGCAGTTCTTC	CASSEGKGSNEQFF
.	TRBD1	TRBV13	TRBJ2-7	TGTGCCAGCAGCACCACACGACAGGGGATTACGAAGCAGTACTTC	CASSTTRQGITKQYF
.	.	TRBV2	TRBJ1-2	TGTGCCAGCGCCCCCGGGACATCACACTATGGCTACACCTTC	CASAPGTSHYGYTF
.	.	TRBV18	TRBJ1-2	TGTGCCAGCTCACCACAGGGGAAGAGCTATGGCTACACCTTC	CASSPQGKSYGYTF
.	TRBD2	TRBV29-1	TRBJ2-5	TGCAGCGTTGTTCGGGCTAGCGGGGGGGCCGGGGAGACCCAGTACTTC	CSVVRASGGAGETQYF
.	.	TRBV29-1	TRBJ2-7	TGCAGCGTTCGCAGGGTAGGGTACTACGAGCAGTACTTC	CSVRRVGYYEQYF
few	.	TRBV15	TRBJ1-1	TGTGCCACCAGCAGCCTACCCATGGGCACTTTAGAAGCTTTCTTT	CATSSLPMGTLEAFF
.	TRBD1	TRBV5-1	TRBJ2-5	TGCGCCAGCAGCCAGGGGGACAGGGTGGGAGAAGAGACCCAGTACTTC	CASSQGDRVGEETQYF
.	.	TRBV5-6	TRBJ1-2	TGTGCCAGCAGCTTGCAGGGGCTGAACTATGGCTACACCTTC	CASSLQGLNYGYTF
.	TRBD1	TRBV19	TRBJ1-2	TGTGCCAGTAGTTCCGGACAGGGGGGCTATGGCTACACCTTC	CASSSGQGGYGYTF
.	.	TRBV6-1	TRBJ1-2	TGTGCCAGCAGCCTTAGCTTCTATGGCTACACCTTC	CASSLSFYGYTF
.	TRBD1	TRBV6-9	TRBJ1-2	TGTGCCAGCATCGCCGACAGGGAGAACTATGGCTACACCTTC	CASIADRENYGYTF
.	TRBD1	TRBV7-8	TRBJ1-1	TGTGCCAGCAGCCCCGGGGACAGAAACACTGAAGCTTTCTTT	CASSPGDRNTEAFF
.	TRBD2	TRBV19	TRBJ2-1	TGTGCCAGTAATGCCCCGCTAGCGGGTCATAGGGAGCAGTTCTTC	CASNAPLAGHREQFF
.	.	TRBV6-5	TRBJ1-1	TGTGCCAGCAAATCGACAGGTATTGAAGCTTTCTTT	CASKSTGIEAFF
.	TRBD2	TRBV2	TRBJ2-3	TGTGCCAGCGGATGGACTAGGGCAGATACGCAGTATTTT	CASGWTRADTQYF
.	.	TRBV6-5	TRBJ1-2	TGTGCCAGCAGAGGGGGAACAGCTAACTATGGCTACACCTTC	CASRGGTANYGYTF
.	.	TRBV6-5	TRBJ2-3	TGTGCCAGCAGTTACGGGCAGGGCAGCACAGATACGCAGTATTTT	CASSYGQGSTDTQYF
few	.	TRBV6-6	TRBJ1-5	TGTGCCAGCAGCTCCTCCGGACTTTACGGTCAGCCCCAGCATTTT	CASSSSGLYGQPQHF
.	TRBD1	TRBV29-1	TRBJ2-6	TGCAGCGTTGAGAGGACAGGGTCCAACGTCCTGACTTTC	CSVERTGSNVLTF
.	TRBD2	TRBV28	TRBJ2-7	TGTGCCAGCAGGAGACTAGCGGGAGGCACGGGGTGGGAGCAGTACTTC	CASRRLAGGTGWEQYF
.	TRBD1	TRBV27	TRBJ1-2	TGTGCCAGCAGTTGGGGACAGGGCAGCTATGGCTACACCTTC	CASSWGQGSYGYTF
.	TRBD1	TRBV6-1	TRBJ1-2	TGTGCCAGAAGGCGGGACGGAGGCGGGACAGATGGCTACACCTTC	CARRRDGGGTDGYTF
.	.	TRBV6-5	TRBJ2-6	TGTGCCAGCAGTCACAAATCCTCTGGGGCCAACGTCCTGACTTTC	CASSHKSSGANVLTF
once	.	TRBV16	TRBJ1-2	TGTGCCAGCAGCCAATCCGCCCTGGCCTATGGCTACACCTTC	CASSQSALAYGYTF
.	TRBD2	TRBV10-3	TRBJ2-2	TGTGCCATCAGGGGCGGGGGGGAAAACACCGGGGAGCTGTTTTTT	CAIRGGGENTGELFF
.	.	TRBV7-9	TRBJ2-7	TGTGCCAGCAGCTTAGAAAGGACATACGAGCAGTACTTC	CASSLERTYEQYF
.	.	TRBV19	TRBJ1-2	TGTGCCAGTAGCCACACGGGAAACAGGGCTGTTGATGGCTACACCTTC	CASSHTGNRAVDGYTF
.	TRBD2	TRBV5-1	TRBJ2-7	TGCGCCAGCAGCCCACGGACTAGCGAGTGGAACGAGCAGTACTTC	CASSPRTSEWNEQYF
once	.	TRBV7-9	TRBJ1-1	TGTGCCAGCACTGAACAAAACACTGAAGCTTTCTTT	CASTEQNTEAFF
once	.	TRBV28	TRBJ1-5	TGTGCCAGCAGACGGTCGAGTCAGCCCCAGCATTTT	CASRRSSQPQHF
.	.	TRBV5-4	TRBJ1-6	TGTGCCAGCAGCCCCCAAAGGGGCTTGAATTCACCCCTCCACTTT	CASSPQRGLNSPLHF
once	TRBD1	TRBV5-1	TRBJ1-2	TGCGCCAGCAGCTTAGGGACAGGGGATGGCTACACCTTC	CASSLGTGDGYTF
.	TRBD2	TRBV7-6	TRBJ2-7	TGTGCCAGCAGCTTACGGGCGGGGGGCGAGCAGTACTTC	CASSLRAGGEQYF
once	.	TRBV7-9	TRBJ1-6	TGTGCCAGCAGCCCTAGCTCCTATAATTCACCCCTCCACTTT	CASSPSSYNSPLHF
.	.	TRBV4-1	TRBJ2-2	TGCGCCAGCAGCCAAGGGTTCAGGGCGAGCACCGGGGAGCTGTTTTTT	CASSQGFRASTGELFF
.	TRBD2	TRBV14	TRBJ2-7	TGTGCCAGCAGCCAACCGGGACTAGCCCCATACGAGCAGTACTTC	CASSQPGLAPYEQYF
.	TRBD1	TRBV29-1	TRBJ1-1	TGCAGCGTAGGACAGGGGGGACACACTGAAGCTTTCTTT	CSVGQGGHTEAFF
.	TRBD1	TRBV25-1	TRBJ2-1	TGTGCCAGCAGTGAACTGTTGACAGGGTCGCAGTTCTTC	CASSELLTGSQFF
.	TRBD1	TRBV27	TRBJ1-3	TGTGCCAGCAGTTCAGGGGGCCCTGGAAACACCATATATTTT	CASSSGGPGNTIYF